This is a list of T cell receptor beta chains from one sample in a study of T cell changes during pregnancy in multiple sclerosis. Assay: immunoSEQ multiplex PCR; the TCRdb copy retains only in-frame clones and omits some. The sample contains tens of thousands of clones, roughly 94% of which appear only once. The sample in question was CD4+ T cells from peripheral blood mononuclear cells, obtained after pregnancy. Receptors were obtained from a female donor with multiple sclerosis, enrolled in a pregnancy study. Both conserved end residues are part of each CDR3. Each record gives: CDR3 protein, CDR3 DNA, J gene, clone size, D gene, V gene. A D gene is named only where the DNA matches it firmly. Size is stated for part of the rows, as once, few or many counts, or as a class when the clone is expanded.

CDR3 protein: CASGPAAGGEQYF; CDR3 DNA: TGTGCCAGCGGGCCGGCCGCTGGAGGAGAGCAGTACTTC; J gene: TRBJ2-7; clone size: -; D gene: -; V gene: TRBV6-5
CDR3 protein: CASSLGLGAGELFF; CDR3 DNA: TGTGCTAGCAGCTTGGGACTAGGAGCCGGGGAGCTGTTTTTT; J gene: TRBJ2-2; clone size: -; D gene: TRBD2; V gene: TRBV7-7
CDR3 protein: CASRRTVSTDTQYF; CDR3 DNA: TGTGCCAGCAGGAGGACAGTAAGCACAGATACGCAGTATTTT; J gene: TRBJ2-3; clone size: few; D gene: -; V gene: TRBV6-5
CDR3 protein: CSVEASNYGYTF; CDR3 DNA: TGCAGCGTTGAAGCCTCTAACTATGGCTACACCTTC; J gene: TRBJ1-2; clone size: -; D gene: -; V gene: TRBV29-1
CDR3 protein: CSVIRGEQYF; CDR3 DNA: TGCAGCGTAATCCGAGGCGAGCAGTACTTC; J gene: TRBJ2-7; clone size: once; D gene: -; V gene: TRBV29-1
CDR3 protein: CASSLRPGSYEQYF; CDR3 DNA: TGCGCCAGCAGCCTTCGCCCCGGTTCCTACGAGCAGTACTTC; J gene: TRBJ2-7; clone size: -; D gene: -; V gene: TRBV5-1
CDR3 protein: CASGRLASIGTQYF; CDR3 DNA: TGTGCCAGCGGCAGGCTAGCTAGTATAGGGACTCAGTACTTC; J gene: TRBJ2-5; clone size: -; D gene: -; V gene: TRBV2
CDR3 protein: CAHGHVSYEQYF; CDR3 DNA: TGTGCCCACGGACACGTCTCCTACGAGCAGTACTTC; J gene: TRBJ2-7; clone size: -; D gene: -; V gene: TRBV10-3
CDR3 protein: CASGTGDYEQYF; CDR3 DNA: TGTGCCAGCGGGACAGGCGACTACGAGCAGTACTTC; J gene: TRBJ2-7; clone size: -; D gene: TRBD1; V gene: TRBV28
CDR3 protein: CAISGGTGGRPEQFF; CDR3 DNA: TGTGCCATCAGTGGGGGGACCGGGGGGCGACCCGAGCAGTTCTTC; J gene: TRBJ2-1; clone size: -; D gene: -; V gene: TRBV10-3
CDR3 protein: CASSIGQGYTF; CDR3 DNA: TGTGCCAGTAGTATCGGACAGGGCTACACCTTC; J gene: TRBJ1-2; clone size: once; D gene: -; V gene: TRBV19
CDR3 protein: CASSVGQGYGYTF; CDR3 DNA: TGTGCCAGCAGCGTGGGACAGGGGTATGGCTACACCTTC; J gene: TRBJ1-2; clone size: -; D gene: TRBD1; V gene: TRBV7-2
CDR3 protein: CASSLHPTRTSREYF; CDR3 DNA: TGCGCCAGCAGCCTCCACCCCACACGGACTAGCAGGGAGTATTTT; J gene: TRBJ2-3; clone size: once; D gene: TRBD2; V gene: TRBV23-1
CDR3 protein: CASSDENEQFF; CDR3 DNA: TGTGCCAGCAGTGACGAGAATGAGCAGTTCTTC; J gene: TRBJ2-1; clone size: -; D gene: -; V gene: TRBV2
CDR3 protein: CASSSAGGLIYGYTF; CDR3 DNA: TGTGCCAGCAGTTCTGCAGGGGGATTGATATATGGCTACACCTTC; J gene: TRBJ1-2; clone size: -; D gene: TRBD1; V gene: TRBV28
CDR3 protein: CASSLGPGETQYF; CDR3 DNA: TGTGCCAGCAGCTTGGGCCCGGGGGAGACCCAGTACTTC; J gene: TRBJ2-5; clone size: -; D gene: -; V gene: TRBV5-6
CDR3 protein: CASSPEARSPYEQYF; CDR3 DNA: TGTGCCAGCTCACCTGAAGCAAGGAGCCCCTACGAGCAGTACTTC; J gene: TRBJ2-7; clone size: -; D gene: -; V gene: TRBV18
CDR3 protein: CASSFREPNTGELFF; CDR3 DNA: TGCGCCAGCAGCTTCCGGGAGCCAAACACCGGGGAGCTGTTTTTT; J gene: TRBJ2-2; clone size: -; D gene: -; V gene: TRBV5-1
CDR3 protein: CASSTPLAASGANVLTF; CDR3 DNA: TGTGCCAGTAGTACCCCCCTAGCCGCCTCTGGGGCCAACGTCCTGACTTTC; J gene: TRBJ2-6; clone size: once; D gene: -; V gene: TRBV19
CDR3 protein: CASSKPHREVDQPQHF; CDR3 DNA: TGTGCCAGCAGCAAACCACACAGGGAAGTCGATCAGCCCCAGCATTTT; J gene: TRBJ1-5; clone size: -; D gene: -; V gene: TRBV21-1
CDR3 protein: CASYSIEQFF; CDR3 DNA: TGTGCCAGTTACAGCATTGAGCAGTTCTTC; J gene: TRBJ2-1; clone size: -; D gene: -; V gene: TRBV14
CDR3 protein: CASSTTGTSGRGSSYNEQFF; CDR3 DNA: TGTGCCAGCAGCACGACCGGGACTAGCGGGAGGGGAAGCTCCTACAATGAGCAGTTCTTC; J gene: TRBJ2-1; clone size: -; D gene: TRBD2; V gene: TRBV9
CDR3 protein: CASSLAGLGGTGELFF; CDR3 DNA: TGCGCCAGCAGCTTGGCTGGACTAGGAGGCACCGGGGAGCTGTTTTTT; J gene: TRBJ2-2; clone size: few; D gene: TRBD2; V gene: TRBV5-1
CDR3 protein: CASSILPILRGFSYGYTF; CDR3 DNA: TGTGCCAGTAGTATATTACCCATTCTCAGGGGCTTCAGCTATGGCTACACCTTC; J gene: TRBJ1-2; clone size: -; D gene: -; V gene: TRBV19
CDR3 protein: CSAHQSGLAGLNEQFF; CDR3 DNA: TGCAGCGCGCACCAGTCGGGACTAGCGGGACTCAATGAGCAGTTCTTC; J gene: TRBJ2-1; clone size: -; D gene: TRBD2; V gene: TRBV29-1
CDR3 protein: CASSIEGLYSNQPQHF; CDR3 DNA: TGTGCCAGTAGTATAGAGGGCCTTTATAGCAATCAGCCCCAGCATTTT; J gene: TRBJ1-5; clone size: few; D gene: -; V gene: TRBV19
CDR3 protein: CASSLSIGRGPDTQYF; CDR3 DNA: TGTGCCAGCAGCTTAAGTATTGGGAGAGGGCCAGATACGCAGTATTTT; J gene: TRBJ2-3; clone size: -; D gene: -; V gene: TRBV5-4
CDR3 protein: CASSMAPRTDTQYF; CDR3 DNA: TGTGCCAGTAGTATGGCACCGCGCACAGATACGCAGTATTTT; J gene: TRBJ2-3; clone size: -; D gene: -; V gene: TRBV19
CDR3 protein: CASSEVRTGELFF; CDR3 DNA: TGTGCCAGCAGTGAAGTTCGCACCGGGGAGCTGTTTTTT; J gene: TRBJ2-2; clone size: -; D gene: -; V gene: TRBV2
CDR3 protein: CASSQGRVSLGDEQFF; CDR3 DNA: TGCGCCAGCTCCCAGGGCAGGGTCTCTCTTGGGGATGAGCAGTTCTTC; J gene: TRBJ2-1; clone size: -; D gene: -; V gene: TRBV5-1
CDR3 protein: CASTHTGGAYNEQFF; CDR3 DNA: TGTGCCAGCACCCATACGGGAGGTGCCTACAATGAGCAGTTCTTC; J gene: TRBJ2-1; clone size: -; D gene: TRBD2; V gene: TRBV25-1
CDR3 protein: CATLGTVYEQYF; CDR3 DNA: TGCGCCACTCTCGGGACAGTGTACGAGCAGTACTTC; J gene: TRBJ2-7; clone size: -; D gene: TRBD1; V gene: TRBV28
CDR3 protein: CASTVADGGYEQYF; CDR3 DNA: TGTGCCAGCACAGTCGCGGACGGGGGCTACGAGCAGTACTTC; J gene: TRBJ2-7; clone size: -; D gene: -; V gene: TRBV2
CDR3 protein: CAWSATGNTEAFF; CDR3 DNA: TGTGCCTGGAGTGCGACAGGGAACACTGAAGCTTTCTTT; J gene: TRBJ1-1; clone size: few; D gene: -; V gene: TRBV30
CDR3 protein: CAWSGQPNEKLFF; CDR3 DNA: TGTGCCTGGAGTGGACAGCCTAATGAAAAACTGTTTTTT; J gene: TRBJ1-4; clone size: -; D gene: -; V gene: TRBV30
CDR3 protein: CASSQEAGRSTDTQYF; CDR3 DNA: TGCGCCAGCAGCCAAGAGGCGGGACGTAGCACAGATACGCAGTATTTT; J gene: TRBJ2-3; clone size: -; D gene: -; V gene: TRBV4-1
CDR3 protein: CAWSVGGSGANVLTF; CDR3 DNA: TGTGCCTGGAGTGTCGGTGGCTCTGGGGCCAACGTCCTGACTTTC; J gene: TRBJ2-6; clone size: -; D gene: -; V gene: TRBV30
CDR3 protein: CASSIRGPYQPQHF; CDR3 DNA: TGTGCCAGTAGTATCAGGGGACCTTATCAGCCCCAGCATTTT; J gene: TRBJ1-5; clone size: -; D gene: -; V gene: TRBV19
CDR3 protein: CSVGGLAGVRKETQYF; CDR3 DNA: TGCAGCGTGGGGGGACTAGCGGGAGTAAGGAAAGAGACCCAGTACTTC; J gene: TRBJ2-5; clone size: -; D gene: TRBD2; V gene: TRBV29-1
CDR3 protein: CASTTGGRETQYF; CDR3 DNA: TGTGCCAGCACGACCGGGGGGAGAGAGACCCAGTACTTC; J gene: TRBJ2-5; clone size: -; D gene: TRBD2; V gene: TRBV2